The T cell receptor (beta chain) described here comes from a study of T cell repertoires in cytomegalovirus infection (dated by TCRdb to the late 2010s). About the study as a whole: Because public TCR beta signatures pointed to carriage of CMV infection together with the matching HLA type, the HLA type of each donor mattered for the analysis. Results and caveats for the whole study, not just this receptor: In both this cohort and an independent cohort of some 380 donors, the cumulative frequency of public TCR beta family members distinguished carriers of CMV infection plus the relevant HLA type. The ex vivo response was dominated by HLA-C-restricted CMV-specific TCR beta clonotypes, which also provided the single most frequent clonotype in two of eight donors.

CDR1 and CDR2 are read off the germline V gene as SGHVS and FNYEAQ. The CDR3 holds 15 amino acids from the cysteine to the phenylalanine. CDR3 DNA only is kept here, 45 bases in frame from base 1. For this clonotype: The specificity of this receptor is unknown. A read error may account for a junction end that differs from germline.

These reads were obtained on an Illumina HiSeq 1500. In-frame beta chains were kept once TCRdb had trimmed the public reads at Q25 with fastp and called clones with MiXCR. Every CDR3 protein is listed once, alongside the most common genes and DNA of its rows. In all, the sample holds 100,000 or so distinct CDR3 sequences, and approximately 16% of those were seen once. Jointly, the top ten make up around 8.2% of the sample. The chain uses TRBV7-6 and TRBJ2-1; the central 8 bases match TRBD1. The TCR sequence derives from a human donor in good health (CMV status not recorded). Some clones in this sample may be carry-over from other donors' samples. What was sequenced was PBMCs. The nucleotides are TGTGCTAGCAGCTTAAGGACAGGGATGGGCAATGAGCAGTTCTTC. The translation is CASSLRTGMGNEQFF.